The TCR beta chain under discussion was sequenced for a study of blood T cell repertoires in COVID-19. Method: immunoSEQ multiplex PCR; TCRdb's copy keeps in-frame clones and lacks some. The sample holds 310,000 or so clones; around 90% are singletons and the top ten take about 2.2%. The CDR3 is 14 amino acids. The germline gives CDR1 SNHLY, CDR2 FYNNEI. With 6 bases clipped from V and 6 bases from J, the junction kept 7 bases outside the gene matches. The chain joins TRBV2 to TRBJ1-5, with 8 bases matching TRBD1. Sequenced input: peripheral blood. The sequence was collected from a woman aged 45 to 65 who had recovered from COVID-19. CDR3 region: CASRWQGAGQPQHF. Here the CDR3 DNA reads TGTGCCAGCAGGTGGCAGGGGGCCGGTCAGCCCCAGCATTTT.